The rows below give T cell receptor beta chains drawn from one sample of a study of T cell responses to AZD1222 COVID-19 vaccine. Sequenced by immunoSEQ multiplex PCR; TCRdb stores in-frame clones only, minus some. The sample comprises about 140,000 clones, 80% to 90% of which are singletons, and roughly 8% rests with the top ten. The sequencing used peripheral blood, collected on day 0 of AZD1222 vaccination. These receptor sequences come from an adult in good health. The CDR3 runs from the conserved cysteine through the conserved F or W. The D gene is left open where the match is weak. Clone size is shown for a subset of rows, as once, few, many or a class of expanded clone.

D gene,clone size,J gene,V gene,CDR3 protein,CDR3 DNA
TRBD2,.,TRBJ2-3,TRBV3-1/TRBV3-2,CASSQGLSRGRTDTQYF,TGTGCCAGCAGCCAAGGACTATCGCGGGGGAGGACAGATACGCAGTATTTT
.,.,TRBJ1-6,TRBV19,CASSIGTSWSSYNSPLHF,TGTGCCAGTAGTATAGGGACATCATGGAGCTCCTATAATTCACCCCTCCACTTT
TRBD1,.,TRBJ1-2,TRBV10-3,CAISGGPTGGVNNYGYTF,TGTGCCATCAGTGGAGGCCCGACAGGGGGCGTAAATAACTATGGCTACACCTTC
.,.,TRBJ2-2,TRBV5-1,CASNGAGTGELFF,TGCGCCAGCAATGGGGCGGGCACCGGGGAGCTGTTTTTT
TRBD1,once,TRBJ1-6,TRBV7-9,CASSPPGQAASPLHF,TGTGCCAGCAGCCCTCCGGGACAGGCGGCTTCACCCCTCCACTTT
TRBD1,.,TRBJ1-2,TRBV2,CASGTEANYGYTF,TGTGCCAGCGGGACAGAGGCTAACTATGGCTACACCTTC
.,few,TRBJ2-7,TRBV10-3,CAISESNQGYEQYF,TGTGCCATCAGTGAGTCGAATCAGGGCTACGAGCAGTACTTC
TRBD1,.,TRBJ1-5,TRBV19,CASRRGTGSNQPQHF,TGTGCCAGTCGTCGAGGGACAGGGAGCAATCAGCCCCAGCATTTT
TRBD2,.,TRBJ2-5,TRBV19,CASSSHSGGSETQYF,TGTGCCAGTAGTAGCCATAGCGGGGGGTCAGAGACCCAGTACTTC
TRBD1,.,TRBJ1-5,TRBV30,CAWSASGQGVRQPQHF,TGTGCCTGGAGCGCATCAGGGCAGGGGGTTAGACAGCCCCAGCATTTT
.,.,TRBJ2-5,TRBV11-2,CASSLSDGGQETQYF,TGTGCCAGCAGCTTATCAGACGGCGGGCAAGAGACCCAGTACTTC
TRBD2,.,TRBJ2-7,TRBV9,CASSVSLASGGRSYEQYF,TGTGCCAGCAGCGTAAGCCTAGCTAGCGGGGGGCGCTCCTACGAGCAGTACTTC
.,once,TRBJ1-5,TRBV19,CASSIGRANQPQHF,TGTGCCAGTAGTATCGGGAGAGCAAATCAGCCCCAGCATTTT
.,.,TRBJ2-3,TRBV2,CASRTLADTQYF,TGTGCCAGCAGGACACTAGCAGATACGCAGTATTTT
.,once,TRBJ2-7,TRBV2,CASSASLEQYF,TGTGCCAGCAGTGCTAGTCTCGAGCAGTACTTC
.,.,TRBJ2-5,TRBV6-5,CASTPPGEETQYF,TGTGCCAGCACCCCCCCAGGGGAAGAGACCCAGTACTTC
.,many,TRBJ1-1,TRBV7-2,CASSLDVNTEAFF,TGTGCCAGCAGCTTAGATGTGAACACTGAAGCTTTCTTT
TRBD1,.,TRBJ1-1,TRBV5-1,CASSTGQDPYTEAFF,TGCGCCAGCAGCACCGGACAGGACCCTTACACTGAAGCTTTCTTT
.,once,TRBJ2-7,TRBV19,CASSIGTINYEQYF,TGTGCCAGTAGTATAGGGACGATCAACTACGAGCAGTACTTC
.,.,TRBJ1-1,TRBV14,CASSHFPTEAFF,TGTGCCAGCAGCCATTTCCCCACTGAAGCTTTCTTT
.,.,TRBJ2-2,TRBV24-1,CATSDLHGGTGGPGELFF,TGTGCCACCAGTGATTTGCACGGGGGCACAGGAGGGCCCGGGGAGCTGTTTTTT
.,.,TRBJ2-7,TRBV5-6,CASSSLGYEQYF,TGTGCCAGCAGCTCATTAGGATACGAGCAGTACTTC
.,.,TRBJ2-6,TRBV27,CASSMSGAGANVLTF,TGTGCCAGCAGTATGTCAGGGGCTGGGGCCAACGTCCTGACTTTC
.,.,TRBJ1-5,TRBV10-3,CAISGGGSNQPQHF,TGTGCCATCAGTGGGGGCGGGAGCAATCAGCCCCAGCATTTT
TRBD2,.,TRBJ2-3,TRBV28,CASSLSPGGGTDTQYF,TGTGCCAGCAGTTTATCCCCCGGGGGAGGGACAGATACGCAGTATTTT